Below, 30 T cell receptor beta chains from the same sample are listed, as sequenced in a study of T cell responses to AZD1222 COVID-19 vaccine. TCRdb's table, derived via immunoSEQ multiplex PCR, lists solely in-frame clones and lacks some. The profile covers 200,000 to 250,000 clones, with about 92% appearing a single time and around 1% taken by the ten largest. The sample here was peripheral blood, taken on day 0 of MenACWY control vaccination. The receptors were gathered from an adult in good health.

The chain has TRBV7-2 and TRBJ2-3; D perhaps matches TRBD2 (6 bases). Trimming removed 2 bases at V and 6 bases at J, with 15 bases between. The length of the CDR3 is 15 residues. Germline V gene sequence: CDR1 SGHTA, CDR2 FQGNSA. The CDR3 sequence: CASSLIAERPDTQYF. CDR3 DNA sequence: TGTGCCAGCAGCTTAATAGCGGAGCGGCCCGATACGCAGTATTTT.

The chain employs TRBV11-1 and TRBJ2-3; D possibly corresponds to TRBD1 (5 bases). CDR3 length equals 16 residues. V was pared by 0 bases and J by 3 bases, with 13 bases between. Germline assignment: CDR1 SGHAT and CDR2 FQDESV (reference sequence). As DNA, the CDR3 is TGTGCCAGCAGCTTAGCCAGGGAATGGGGAACAGATACGCAGTATTTT. It specifies CASSLAREWGTDTQYF. Together with reference TRBV11-1 and TRBJ2-3, the CDR3 gives the full variable domain: EAEVAQSPRYKITEKSQAVAFWCDPISGHATLYWYRQILGQGPELLVQFQDESVVDDSQLPKDRFSAERLKGVDSTLKIQPAELGDSAMYLCASSLAREWGTDTQYFGPGTRLTVL.

The chain combines TRBV5-4 with TRBJ1-4; a weak D match, TRBD1 (6 bases). The CDR3 runs 15 residues. Germline CDR1 is SGHNT and CDR2 is YYREEE (reference sequence). The ends were cut back, 4 bases at V and 5 bases at J, with 15 bases in the middle. CDR3 loop: CASSPRGGLNEKLFF. The CDR3 DNA reads TGTGCCAGCAGCCCGAGGGGGGGACTGAATGAAAAACTGTTTTTT.

This chain links TRBV10-1 with TRBJ1-1; D gene ambiguous. This CDR3 is built from 12 residues. CDR1 is WNHNN, CDR2 SYGVQD, per germline (reference sequence). V shed 3 bases and J shed 1 base, with 3 bases lying between them. This CDR3 reads CASSDPNTEAFF. CDR3 nucleotide sequence: TGCGCCAGCAGTGACCCGAACACTGAAGCTTTCTTT.

The V gene is TRBV27, the J gene TRBJ1-1; TRBD1 is a possible D gene (5 bases). CDR1 is MNHEY, CDR2 SMNVEV, per germline (reference sequence). The V and J ends lost 5 bases and 0 bases respectively, with 10 bases between them. This CDR3 has 14 amino acids. In DNA form, the CDR3 reads TGTGCCAGCAGTCCAGCGGGGGTGAACACTGAAGCTTTCTTT. This codes for CASSPAGVNTEAFF.

The V and J genes are TRBV4-3 and TRBJ1-3; a possible D gene is TRBD1 (6 bases). Germline lookup yields CDR1 LGHNA and CDR2 YSLEER. The CDR3 covers 15 residues. V lost 6 bases to trimming and J lost 0 bases, with 12 bases between them. The DNA of the CDR3 is TGCGCCAGCAGGGCGGGACACCACTCTGGAAACACCATATATTTT. Its protein is CASRAGHHSGNTIYF.

This chain connects TRBV6-5 to TRBJ2-7; a possible D gene is TRBD1 (6 bases). Trimming removed 7 bases at V and 3 bases at J, with 16 bases between. The V gene's germline CDR1 is MNHEY and CDR2 SVGAGI. The CDR3 extends over 14 amino acids. In DNA form, the CDR3 reads TGTGCCAGCACCCCTCCGGGACAAAGCTACGAGCAGTACTTC. Its translation: CASTPPGQSYEQYF.

The chain joins TRBV12-3 or TRBV12-4 to TRBJ2-5; either TRBD1 or TRBD2 may supply D (5 bases each). The CDR3 covers 13 residues. Deletions cut 7 bases from V and 4 bases from J, with 13 bases between. As DNA, the CDR3 is TGTGCCAGCAAAATCGAGGGGTTAGAGACCCAGTACTTC. Its translation is CASKIEGLETQYF.

A remark on this clone: This same CDR3 is encoded by further DNA sequences in the sample. The rearrangement joins TRBV7-2 to TRBJ2-7, with 12 positions matching TRBD2. In germline, CDR1 is SGHTA, CDR2 FQGNSA. The CDR3 totals 15 residues. V trimming: 5 bases; J trimming: 3 bases; junction bases outside the gene matches: 5. DNA of the CDR3: TGTGCCAGCAGCCCCCTAGCGGGGGGGGTCTACGAGCAGTACTTC. This gives the protein CASSPLAGGVYEQYF.

The chain joins TRBV6-2 or TRBV6-3 to TRBJ1-5, with D tentatively TRBD1 (5 bases). CDR1 and CDR2 from the germline V gene are MNHEY and SVGEGT. This CDR3 is 14 amino acids long. The V gene lost 2 bases and the J gene lost 6 bases, with 11 bases spanning the gap. The CDR3 nucleotides read TGTGCCAGCAGTTACATCGGGGGGACTCAGCCCCAGCATTTT. Its translation: CASSYIGGTQPQHF.

The chain links TRBV3-1 (or the pseudogene TRBV3-2) to TRBJ1-2; weak D call: TRBD1 (6 bases). Germline values: CDR1 LGHDT, CDR2 YNNKEL (reference sequence). V was trimmed by 5 bases and J by 7 bases, leaving 23 bases between them. The CDR3 runs to 16 residues. The CDR3 reads CASSTTGGRGPGGYTF. The CDR3 bases are TGTGCCAGCAGCACCACCGGGGGTCGGGGGCCCGGTGGCTACACCTTC.

This chain links TRBV7-8 with TRBJ1-5; D remains ambiguous. Germline lookup yields CDR1 SGHVS and CDR2 FQNEAQ. This CDR3 is 15 amino acids long. The V and J ends lost 1 base and 2 bases respectively, with 9 bases between them. This CDR3 reads CASSLGQSGNQPQHF. The CDR3 region has the DNA TGTGCCAGCAGCTTAGGCCAGAGCGGCAATCAGCCCCAGCATTTT.

The rearrangement uses TRBV6-5 and TRBJ1-5; 7 nucleotides align to TRBD1. The length of the CDR3 is 15 residues. The germline V gene encodes CDR1 MNHEY and CDR2 SVGAGI. Germline trimming cut 6 bases from V and 3 bases from J; bases unmatched to any gene: 8. The CDR3 DNA sequence: TGTGCCAGCAGCCGAGACAGGGCTTACAATCAGCCCCAGCATTTT. It specifies CASSRDRAYNQPQHF.

This rearrangement joins TRBV10-3 to TRBJ2-3, with 11 bases aligning to TRBD1. The CDR3 length is 15 residues. V was clipped by 6 bases and J by 3 bases; unmatched bases: 5. Looked up from germline, CDR1 is ENHRY and CDR2 is SYGVKD. CDR3 nucleotide sequence: TGTGCCATCAGCGGACAGGGGGCTAAAACAGATACGCAGTATTTT. This encodes CAISGQGAKTDTQYF.

This chain joins TRBV3-1 (or the pseudogene TRBV3-2) and TRBJ2-3; 14 bases fit TRBD2. CDR1 and CDR2 from the germline V gene are LGHDT and YNNKEL (reference sequence). V trimming: 6 bases; J trimming: 1 base; junction bases outside the gene matches: 9. The CDR3 extends over 18 amino acids. CDR3 region: CASRQTSGGAIGTDTQYF. The CDR3, as DNA: TGTGCCAGCAGACAGACTAGCGGGGGGGCGATAGGCACAGATACGCAGTATTTT.

This clone was detected once. The CDR3 DNA follows: TGTGCCAGCAGCCCTACTAGCGGGGGGGCCGGAGAGACCCAGTACTTC. This codes for CASSPTSGGAGETQYF. This chain joins TRBV7-2 and TRBJ2-5; 13 bases match TRBD2. Germline loops: CDR1 SGHTA, CDR2 FQGNSA. The CDR3 covers 16 residues. V dropped 5 bases and J dropped 4; count of bases not matched to a gene: 7.

The V call is TRBV5-6, the J call TRBJ1-5, with D possibly matching TRBD1 (5 bases). V lost 3 bases and J 10 bases, leaving 17 bases between the germline ends. The CDR3 extends over 14 amino acids. Germline V gene data show CDR1 as SGHDT and CDR2 as YYEEEE. Here the CDR3 reads CASSSAGTLEPQHF. CDR3 DNA: TGTGCCAGCAGCTCAGCCGGGACCCTAGAACCCCAGCATTTT.

The chain has TRBV2 and TRBJ1-6, with TRBD1 as a possible D gene (6 bases). Looked up from germline, CDR1 is SNHLY and CDR2 is FYNNEI. This CDR3 is 15 amino acids long. V lost 8 bases, J lost 0 bases, and 11 bases lay in between. The CDR3 region has the DNA TGTGCCAGCGCCCGAGGGGGCTCCTATAATTCACCCCTCCACTTT. Protein product: CASARGGSYNSPLHF.

The J gene is TRBJ1-5, the V gene TRBV27; no reliable D call. Germline CDR1 is MNHEY and CDR2 is SMNVEV (reference sequence). The CDR3 has 15 amino acids. Trimming pared 6 bases from V and 2 bases from J, leaving 14 bases between. CDR3 sequence reads: CASSSETSGNQPQHF. As DNA, the CDR3 is TGTGCCAGCAGCTCAGAGACATCCGGCAATCAGCCCCAGCATTTT.

The rearrangement links TRBV12-5 to TRBJ2-1, with 7 bases aligning to TRBD1. V gave up 6 bases and J gave up 7 bases; unmatched junction bases: 15. The CDR3 length is 16 residues. The V gene's germline CDR1 is LGHNT and CDR2 FRNRAP. The CDR3 is CASGLGPGQPRNEQFF. CDR3 nucleotides: TGTGCTAGTGGCCTGGGGCCGGGACAGCCGAGGAATGAGCAGTTCTTC.

The chain links TRBV3-1 (or the pseudogene TRBV3-2) to TRBJ2-7, with 8 nucleotides matching TRBD2. The CDR3 has 16 residues. The V gene end was trimmed by 0 bases and the J gene end by 2 bases; junction bases not matched to a gene: 6. Germline CDR1 is LGHDT and CDR2 is YNNKEL (reference sequence). The CDR3 loop is CASSQDLTSGPYEQYF. CDR3 in DNA: TGTGCCAGCAGCCAAGATCTAACTAGCGGCCCCTACGAGCAGTACTTC.

The V and J genes are TRBV7-8 and TRBJ1-1; D perhaps matches TRBD1 (5 bases). Trimming left V 3 bases short and J 0 bases short, with 8 bases between. The CDR3 length is 14 residues. Germline CDR1 is SGHVS and CDR2 is FQNEAQ. CDR3 amino acids: CASSFGQMNTEAFF. CDR3 DNA: TGTGCCAGCAGCTTCGGACAAATGAACACTGAAGCTTTCTTT.

The CDR3 DNA sequence: TGTGCCAGCAGCTACAGGGACAGAAGGGGCTACACCTTC. It translates to CASSYRDRRGYTF. The V and J genes are TRBV7-2 and TRBJ1-2, with 7 bases identical to TRBD1. J was trimmed by 8 bases and V by 4 bases; bases with no gene match: 7. Per germline, CDR1 SGHTA and CDR2 FQGNSA. This CDR3 is built from 13 residues.

The rearrangement joins TRBV4-3 to TRBJ2-7, with D possibly being TRBD2 (5 bases). Trimming removed 4 bases at V and 5 bases at J, with 12 bases between. CDR1 and CDR2 from the germline V gene are LGHNA and YSLEER. The CDR3 spans 13 residues. The CDR3 sequence: CASSPAFGDEQYF. The CDR3 DNA sequence: TGCGCCAGCAGCCCCGCCTTCGGGGACGAGCAGTACTTC.

This clone was seen only once. The chain has TRBV5-1 and TRBJ2-5, with 12 bases aligning to TRBD1. There are 15 residues in the CDR3. Germline V gives CDR1 SGHRS, CDR2 YFSETQ. V lost 4 bases, J lost 5 bases, and 6 bases stayed unmatched. The CDR3 DNA sequence: TGCGCCAGCAGCCTAGGGGACAGGGGGCCGGAGACCCAGTACTTC. This sequence encodes CASSLGDRGPETQYF.

V gene TRBV18 combines with J gene TRBJ1-1; TRBD1 might be the D (5 bases). Germline V gene data show CDR1 as KGHSH and CDR2 as LQKENI. CDR3 length: 15 amino acids. The V end lost 4 bases, the J end lost 7 bases, and 19 bases lay between the germline ends. CDR3 sequence reads: CASSLSGRAKDEAFF. CDR3 DNA: TGTGCCAGCTCACTATCCGGCAGGGCGAAAGATGAAGCTTTCTTT. The variable domain in full, with the rest retrieved from reference TRBV18 and TRBJ1-1, is NAGVMQNPRHLVRRRGQEARLRCSPMKGHSHVYWYRQLPEEGLKFMVYLQKENIIDESGMPKERFSAEFPKEGPSILRIQQVVRGDSAAYFCASSLSGRAKDEAFFGQGTRLTVV.

J is TRBJ2-5 and V is TRBV9; TRBD1 or TRBD2 may be the D gene (5 bases each). The CDR3 length is 15 residues. Trimming took off 4 bases at V and 6 bases at J, with 19 bases between the two ends. Germline CDR1 reads SGDLS; CDR2 reads YYNGEE. The DNA for the CDR3 is TGTGCCAGCAGCAATCCCTCGGGGCCTGAGAAGACCCAGTACTTC. Translation gives CASSNPSGPEKTQYF.

The chain links TRBV5-5 to TRBJ2-2; D is uncertain. Trimming shortened V by 3 bases and J by 2 bases, and 8 bases separated the two germline ends. CDR3 size: 14 residues. Looked up from germline, CDR1 is SGHKS and CDR2 is YYEKEE (reference sequence). The CDR3 nucleotides are TGTGCCAGCAGCTCCCCGGTAAACACCGGGGAGCTGTTTTTT. Its protein product is CASSSPVNTGELFF.

The chain couples TRBV27 to TRBJ1-2; TRBD1 matches 7 bases. Germline CDR1 and CDR2: MNHEY and SMNVEV (reference sequence). The ends lost 4 bases at V and 2 bases at J; junction bases unmatched: 7. The CDR3 is 15 amino acids. The CDR3 spells CASSSRQGWNYGYTF. CDR3 nucleotides: TGTGCCAGCAGTTCGAGACAGGGCTGGAACTATGGCTACACCTTC.

The genes are TRBV3-1 (or the pseudogene TRBV3-2) and TRBJ1-1; tentative D call: TRBD1 (5 bases). This CDR3 is 16 amino acids long. The germline V gene encodes CDR1 LGHDT and CDR2 YNNKEL (reference sequence). The V end was cut by 4 bases, the J end by 1 base, with 16 bases between. The CDR3 here is CASSRPTGLGNTEAFF. The CDR3 DNA reads as TGTGCCAGCAGCCGGCCCACGGGACTCGGGAACACTGAAGCTTTCTTT.